A single TCR beta chain is shown here with its context. Compared with germline, one end of the junction differs, possibly owing to a read error. This specimen belongs to a study of cytomegalovirus exposure and HLA in healthy donors. Germline V gives CDR1 SGHDT, CDR2 YYEEEE. The CDR3 totals 16 residues. Use of 60 Vbeta and 13 Jbeta primers characterized the PCR. The repertoire was sequenced with immunoSEQ multiplex PCR; TCRdb's copy has only in-frame clones and lacks some. The table has 150,000 or so clones, around 79% seen once; the top ten hold around 7.2%. The chain is built from TRBV5-6 and TRBJ1-3; D is uncertain. The clonotype originates from a man younger than 40 in good health and CMV-seropositive. Sequenced input: PBMCs. The CDR3 protein is CASSLPSGSSGNAIYF. DNA for the CDR3: TGTGCCAGCAGCTTGCCTTCCGGGAGCTCTGGAAACGCCATATATTTT.